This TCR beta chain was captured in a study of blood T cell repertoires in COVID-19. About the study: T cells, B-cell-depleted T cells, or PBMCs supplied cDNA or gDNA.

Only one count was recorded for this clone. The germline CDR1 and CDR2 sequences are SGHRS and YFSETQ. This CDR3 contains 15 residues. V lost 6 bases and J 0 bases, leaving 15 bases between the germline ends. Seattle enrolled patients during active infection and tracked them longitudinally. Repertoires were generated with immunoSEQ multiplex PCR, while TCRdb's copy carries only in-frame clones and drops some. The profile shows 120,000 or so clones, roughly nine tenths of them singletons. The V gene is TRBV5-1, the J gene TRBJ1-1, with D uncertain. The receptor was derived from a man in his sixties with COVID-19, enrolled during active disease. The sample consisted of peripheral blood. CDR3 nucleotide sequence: TGCGCCAGCAACCCTTCAACGGGGATGAACACTGAAGCTTTCTTT. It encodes CASNPSTGMNTEAFF. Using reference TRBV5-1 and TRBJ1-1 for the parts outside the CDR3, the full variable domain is KAGVTQTPRYLIKTRGQQVTLSCSPISGHRSVSWYQQTPGQGLQFLFEYFSETQRNKGNFPGRFSGRQFSNSRSEMNVSTLELGDSALYLCASNPSTGMNTEAFFGQGTRLTVV.